What follows is one TCR beta chain and its context. The sample comes from a study of CD4 T cells in relation to SARS-CoV-2 and coronaviruses. Some clones are missing from TCRdb's copy, which holds only in-frame ones; the method was immunoSEQ multiplex PCR. This table has some 35,000 clones, 70% to 90% appearing once. From germline, CDR1 is ENHRY and CDR2 SYGVKD. CDR3 length: 14 amino acids. The V and J ends lost 3 bases and 7 bases respectively, with 13 bases between them. The clonotype originates from an adult with COVID-19. Sequenced sample: memory CD4+ T cells from PBMCs. The chain recombines TRBV10-3 with TRBJ1-5; D remains ambiguous. This chain's CDR3 is CAISEQIVQQPQHF. CDR3 DNA: TGTGCCATCAGTGAACAAATCGTGCAACAGCCCCAGCATTTT.